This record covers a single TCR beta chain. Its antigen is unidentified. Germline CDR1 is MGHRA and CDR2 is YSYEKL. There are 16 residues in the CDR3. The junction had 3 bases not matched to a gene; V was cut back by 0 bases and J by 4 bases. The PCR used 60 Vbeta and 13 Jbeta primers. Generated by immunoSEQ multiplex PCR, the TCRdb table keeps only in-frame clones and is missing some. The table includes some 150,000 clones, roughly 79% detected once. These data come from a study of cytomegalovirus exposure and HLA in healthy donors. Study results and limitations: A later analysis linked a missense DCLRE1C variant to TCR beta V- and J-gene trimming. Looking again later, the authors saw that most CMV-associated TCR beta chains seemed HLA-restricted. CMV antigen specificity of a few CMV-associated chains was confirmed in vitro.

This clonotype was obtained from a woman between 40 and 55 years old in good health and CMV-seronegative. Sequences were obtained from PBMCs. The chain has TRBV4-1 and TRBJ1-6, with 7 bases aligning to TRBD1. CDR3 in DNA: TGCGCCAGCAGCCAAGAGCGGGACAGTTATAATTCACCCCTCCACTTT. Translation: CASSQERDSYNSPLHF.